Sequencing of this T cell receptor beta chain was carried out in a study of cytomegalovirus exposure and HLA in healthy donors. The method was immunoSEQ multiplex PCR; TCRdb's version includes in-frame clones alone and lacks a portion of them. Altogether about 160,000 clones are present, 85% being singletons, with the ten largest covering about 2.1%. The CDR3 is 14 amino acids. Germline assignment: CDR1 SEHNR and CDR2 FQNEAQ (reference sequence). The V gene end was trimmed by 1 base and the J gene end by 5 bases; junction bases not matched to a gene: 4. The chain employs TRBV7-9 and TRBJ2-5; 7 nucleotides agree with TRBD2. The sequence derives from a man in his thirties or forties in good health and CMV-seropositive. Sequenced: PBMCs. CDR3 loop: CASSLVGGYETQYF. The CDR3 nucleotides read TGTGCCAGCAGCTTAGTCGGGGGGTATGAGACCCAGTACTTC.